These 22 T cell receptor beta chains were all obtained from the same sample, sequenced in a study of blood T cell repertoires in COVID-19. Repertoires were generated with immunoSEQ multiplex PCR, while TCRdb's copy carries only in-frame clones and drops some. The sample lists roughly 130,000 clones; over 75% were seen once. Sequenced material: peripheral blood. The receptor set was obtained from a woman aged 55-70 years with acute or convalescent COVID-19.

The CDR3: CASSSPRGRGDPYGYTF. As DNA, the CDR3 is TGTGCCAGCAGCTCCCCTCGGGGCCGGGGGGACCCCTATGGCTACACCTTC. J is TRBJ1-2 and V is TRBV7-8; D perhaps matches TRBD1 (5 bases). Per germline, CDR1 SGHVS and CDR2 FQNEAQ. V was clipped by 4 bases and J by 4 bases, with 22 bases between them. The CDR3 contains 17 residues.

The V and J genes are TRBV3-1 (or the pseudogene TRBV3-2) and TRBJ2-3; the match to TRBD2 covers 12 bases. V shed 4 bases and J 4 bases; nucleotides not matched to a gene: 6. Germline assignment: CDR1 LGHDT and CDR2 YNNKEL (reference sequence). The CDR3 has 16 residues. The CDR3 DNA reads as TGTGCCAGCAGCCCACGAAGACTAGCGGGAGCAGATACGCAGTATTTT. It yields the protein CASSPRRLAGADTQYF.

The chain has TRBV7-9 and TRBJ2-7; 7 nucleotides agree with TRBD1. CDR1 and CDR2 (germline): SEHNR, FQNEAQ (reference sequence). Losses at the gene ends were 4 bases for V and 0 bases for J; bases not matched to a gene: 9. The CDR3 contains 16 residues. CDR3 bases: TGTGCCAGCAGCTACCAACAGGGGCCGACCTCCTACGAGCAGTACTTC. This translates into CASSYQQGPTSYEQYF.

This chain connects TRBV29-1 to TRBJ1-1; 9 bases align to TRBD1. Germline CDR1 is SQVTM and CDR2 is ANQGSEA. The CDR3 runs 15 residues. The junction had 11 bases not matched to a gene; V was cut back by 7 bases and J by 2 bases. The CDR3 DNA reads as TGCAGCGGAGAAGTAGGGACAGGGAGAAACACTGAAGCTTTCTTT. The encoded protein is CSGEVGTGRNTEAFF.

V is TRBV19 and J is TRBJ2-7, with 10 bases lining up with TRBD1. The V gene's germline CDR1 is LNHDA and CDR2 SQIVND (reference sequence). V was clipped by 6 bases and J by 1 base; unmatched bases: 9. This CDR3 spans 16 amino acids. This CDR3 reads CASRDNPGQGSYEQYF. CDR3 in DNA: TGTGCCAGTAGAGATAATCCGGGACAGGGGTCCTACGAGCAGTACTTC.

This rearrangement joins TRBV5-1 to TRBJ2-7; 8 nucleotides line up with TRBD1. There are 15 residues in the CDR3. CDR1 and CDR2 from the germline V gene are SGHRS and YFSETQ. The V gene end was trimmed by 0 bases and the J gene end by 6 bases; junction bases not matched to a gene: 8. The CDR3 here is CASSLDGQGRTEQYF. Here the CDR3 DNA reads TGCGCCAGCAGCTTGGACGGACAGGGCAGAACCGAGCAGTACTTC.

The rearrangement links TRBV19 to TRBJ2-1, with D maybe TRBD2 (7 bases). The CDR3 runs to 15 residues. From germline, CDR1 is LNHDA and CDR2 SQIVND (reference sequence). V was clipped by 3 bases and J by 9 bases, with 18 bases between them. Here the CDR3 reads CASSIRTGGGGEQFF. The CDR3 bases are TGTGCCAGTAGTATCCGGACCGGGGGAGGGGGTGAGCAGTTCTTC.

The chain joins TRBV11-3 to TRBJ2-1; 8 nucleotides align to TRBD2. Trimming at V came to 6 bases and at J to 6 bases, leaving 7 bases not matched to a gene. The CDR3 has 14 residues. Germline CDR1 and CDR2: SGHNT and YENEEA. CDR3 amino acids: CASSGGLAGNEQFF. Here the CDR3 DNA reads TGTGCCAGCAGTGGAGGACTAGCAGGCAATGAGCAGTTCTTC.

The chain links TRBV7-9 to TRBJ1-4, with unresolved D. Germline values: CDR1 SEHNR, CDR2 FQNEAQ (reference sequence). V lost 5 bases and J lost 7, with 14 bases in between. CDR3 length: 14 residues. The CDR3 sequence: CASSPTSRVEKLFF. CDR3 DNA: TGTGCCAGCAGCCCTACGTCTCGGGTTGAAAAACTGTTTTTT.

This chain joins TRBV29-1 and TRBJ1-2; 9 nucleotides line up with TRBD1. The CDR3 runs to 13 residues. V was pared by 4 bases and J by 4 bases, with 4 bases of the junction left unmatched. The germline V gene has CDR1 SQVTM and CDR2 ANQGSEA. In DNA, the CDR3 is TGCAGCGTTGTTGGGACAGGGCTCTATGGCTACACCTTC. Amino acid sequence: CSVVGTGLYGYTF.

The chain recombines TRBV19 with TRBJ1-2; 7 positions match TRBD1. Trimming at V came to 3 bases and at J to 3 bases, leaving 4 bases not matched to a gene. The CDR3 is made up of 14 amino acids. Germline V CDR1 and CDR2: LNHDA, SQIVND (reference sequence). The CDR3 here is CASSMWTGDYGYTF. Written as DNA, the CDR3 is TGTGCCAGTAGTATGTGGACAGGAGACTATGGCTACACCTTC. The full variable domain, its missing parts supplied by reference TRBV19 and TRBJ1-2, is DGGITQSPKYLFRKEGQNVTLSCEQNLNHDAMYWYRQDPGQGLRLIYYSQIVNDFQKGDIAEGYSVSREKKESFPLTVTSAQKNPTAFYLCASSMWTGDYGYTFGSGTRLTVV.

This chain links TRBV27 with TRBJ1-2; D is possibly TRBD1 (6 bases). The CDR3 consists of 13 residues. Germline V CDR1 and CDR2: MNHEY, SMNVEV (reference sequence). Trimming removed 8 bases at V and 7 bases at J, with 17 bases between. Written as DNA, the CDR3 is TGTGCCAGCGGGTGGACAGAGGGACCTGGCTACACCTTC. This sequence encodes CASGWTEGPGYTF.

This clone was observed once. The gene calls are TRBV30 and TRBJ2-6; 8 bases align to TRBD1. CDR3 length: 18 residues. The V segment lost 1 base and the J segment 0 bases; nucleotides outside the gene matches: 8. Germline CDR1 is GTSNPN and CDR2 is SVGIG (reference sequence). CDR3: CAWSGFGTGVSGANVLTF. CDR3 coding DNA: TGTGCCTGGAGTGGGTTCGGGACAGGAGTCTCTGGGGCCAACGTCCTGACTTTC.

CDR3 sequence reads: CASSAGQGFIDEKLFF. CDR3 nucleotide sequence: TGCGCCAGCAGCGCGGGACAGGGGTTCATAGATGAAAAACTGTTTTTT. This rearrangement joins TRBV5-1 to TRBJ1-4, with TRBD1 identical over 10 bases. CDR3 length equals 16 residues. V lost 4 bases, J lost 6 bases, and 9 bases stayed unmatched. The germline V gene encodes CDR1 SGHRS and CDR2 YFSETQ.

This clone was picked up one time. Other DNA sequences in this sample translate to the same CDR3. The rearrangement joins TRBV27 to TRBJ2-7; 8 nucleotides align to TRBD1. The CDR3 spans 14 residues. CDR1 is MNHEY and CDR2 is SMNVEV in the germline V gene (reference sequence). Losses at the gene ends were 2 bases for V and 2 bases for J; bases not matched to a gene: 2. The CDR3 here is CASSLGQGAYEQYF. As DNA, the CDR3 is TGTGCCAGCAGTTTAGGACAGGGAGCCTACGAGCAGTACTTC.

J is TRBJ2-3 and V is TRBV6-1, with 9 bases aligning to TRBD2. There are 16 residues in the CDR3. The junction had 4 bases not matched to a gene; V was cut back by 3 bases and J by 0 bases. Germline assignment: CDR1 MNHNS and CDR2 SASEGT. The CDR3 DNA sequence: TGTGCCAGCAGTGAGGCTAGCGGGGATAGCACAGATACGCAGTATTTT. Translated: CASSEASGDSTDTQYF.

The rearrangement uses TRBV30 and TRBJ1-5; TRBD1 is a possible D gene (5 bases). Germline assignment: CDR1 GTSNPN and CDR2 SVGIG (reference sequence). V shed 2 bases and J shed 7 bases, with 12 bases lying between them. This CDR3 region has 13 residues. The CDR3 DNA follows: TGTGCCTGGAGTACCCAGGGTGGGCAGCCCCAGCATTTT. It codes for CAWSTQGGQPQHF.

Written as DNA, the CDR3 is TGTGCCAGCAGCCTGACCGGGATCAGGAGTTCACCCCTCCACTTT. Protein sequence: CASSLTGIRSSPLHF. The V call is TRBV3-1 (or the pseudogene TRBV3-2), the J call TRBJ1-6; D is uncertain. Trimming left V 4 bases short and J 9 bases short, with 16 bases between. This CDR3 comprises 15 residues. Germline values: CDR1 LGHDT, CDR2 YNNKEL (reference sequence).

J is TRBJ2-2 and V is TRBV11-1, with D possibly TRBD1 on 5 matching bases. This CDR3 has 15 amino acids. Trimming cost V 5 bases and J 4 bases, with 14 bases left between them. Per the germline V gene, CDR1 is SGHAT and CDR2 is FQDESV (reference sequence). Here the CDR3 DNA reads TGTGCCAGCAGCCCCGACTTCCAGGGCACCGGGGAGCTGTTTTTT. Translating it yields CASSPDFQGTGELFF.

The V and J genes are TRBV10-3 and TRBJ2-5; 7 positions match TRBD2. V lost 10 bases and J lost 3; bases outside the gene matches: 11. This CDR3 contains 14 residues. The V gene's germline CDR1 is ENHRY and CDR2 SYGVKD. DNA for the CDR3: TGTGCCACGGGAGGATCGGGGCAGGAAGAGACCCAGTACTTC. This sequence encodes CATGGSGQEETQYF.

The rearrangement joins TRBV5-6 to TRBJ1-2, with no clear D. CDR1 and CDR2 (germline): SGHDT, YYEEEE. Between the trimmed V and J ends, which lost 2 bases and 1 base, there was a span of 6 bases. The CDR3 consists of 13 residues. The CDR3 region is CASSFQVNYGYTF. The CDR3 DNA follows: TGTGCCAGCAGCTTCCAGGTTAACTATGGCTACACCTTC.

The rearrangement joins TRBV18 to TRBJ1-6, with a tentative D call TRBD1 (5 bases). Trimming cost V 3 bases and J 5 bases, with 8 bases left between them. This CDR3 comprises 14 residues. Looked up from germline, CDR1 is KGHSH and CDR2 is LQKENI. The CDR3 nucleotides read TGTGCCAGCTCACCGTGGGGGGATAATTCACCCCTCCACTTT. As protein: CASSPWGDNSPLHF.